Below, one T cell receptor (beta chain) is given with its context. Germline CDR1 reads SGDLS; CDR2 reads YYNGEE. With V trimmed by 1 base and J by 3 bases, 6 bases remained unmatched. The CDR3 consists of 16 residues. Measured with immunoSEQ multiplex PCR; TCRdb has only the in-frame clones, and not every one. The sample consists of 65,000 to 100,000 clones, over 85% of them appearing once. The entry originates in a study of cytomegalovirus exposure and HLA in healthy donors. Across the study: In a later analysis, it was reported that the roughly 120 validation repertoires had been produced on the same platform as the roughly 700 repertoires belonging to the first cohort.

The receptor comes from a woman aged 25 to 45 in good health and CMV-seronegative. Sequencing was carried out using PBMCs. This rearrangement joins TRBV9 to TRBJ2-3, with 9 bases lining up with TRBD2. CDR3 coding DNA: TGTGCCAGCAGCGTAAGTGGCGGGGGGGTAACAGATACGCAGTATTTT. It encodes CASSVSGGGVTDTQYF.